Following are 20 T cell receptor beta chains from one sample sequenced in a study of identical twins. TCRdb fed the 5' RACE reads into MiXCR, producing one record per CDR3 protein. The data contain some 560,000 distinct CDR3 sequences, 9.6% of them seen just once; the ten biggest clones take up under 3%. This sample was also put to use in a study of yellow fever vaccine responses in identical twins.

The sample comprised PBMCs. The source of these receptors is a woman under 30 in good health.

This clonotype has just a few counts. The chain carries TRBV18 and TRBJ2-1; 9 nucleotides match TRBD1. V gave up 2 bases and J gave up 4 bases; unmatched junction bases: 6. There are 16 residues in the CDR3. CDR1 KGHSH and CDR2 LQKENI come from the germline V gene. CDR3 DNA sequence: TGTGCCAGCTCACCAAACAGGGGGCGCGTGTACAATGAGCAGTTCTTC. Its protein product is CASSPNRGRVYNEQFF.

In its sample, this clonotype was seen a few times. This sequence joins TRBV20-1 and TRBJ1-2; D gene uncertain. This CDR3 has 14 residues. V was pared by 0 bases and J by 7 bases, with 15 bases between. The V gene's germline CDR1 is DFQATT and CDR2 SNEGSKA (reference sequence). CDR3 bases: TGCAGTGCTAGAGATCTTAGGTCGTCGGTTGGCTACACCTTC. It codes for CSARDLRSSVGYTF.

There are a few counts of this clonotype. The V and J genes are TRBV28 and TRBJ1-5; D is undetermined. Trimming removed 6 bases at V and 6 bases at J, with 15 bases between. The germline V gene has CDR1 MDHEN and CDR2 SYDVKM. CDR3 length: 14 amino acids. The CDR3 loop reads CASSSPRMVQPQHF. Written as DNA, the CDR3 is TGTGCCAGCAGCTCCCCCCGGATGGTTCAGCCCCAGCATTTT. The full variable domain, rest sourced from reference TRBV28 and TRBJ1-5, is DVKVTQSSRYLVKRTGEKVFLECVQDMDHENMFWYRQDPGLGLRLIYFSYDVKMKEKGDIPEGYSVSREKKERFSLILESASTNQTSMYLCASSSPRMVQPQHFGDGTRLSIL.

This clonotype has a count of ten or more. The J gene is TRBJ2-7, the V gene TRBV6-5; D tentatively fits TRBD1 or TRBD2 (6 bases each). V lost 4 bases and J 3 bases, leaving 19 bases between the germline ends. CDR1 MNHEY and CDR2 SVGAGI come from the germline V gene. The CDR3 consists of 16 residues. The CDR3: CASSSLGGKGVYEQYF. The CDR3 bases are TGTGCCAGCAGTTCACTCGGAGGGAAGGGGGTCTACGAGCAGTACTTC.

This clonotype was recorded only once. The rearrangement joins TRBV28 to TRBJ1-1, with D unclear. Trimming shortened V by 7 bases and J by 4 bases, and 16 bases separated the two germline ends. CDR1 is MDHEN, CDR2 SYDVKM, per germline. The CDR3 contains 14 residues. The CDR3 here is CASTRPEMSTEAFF. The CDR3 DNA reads TGTGCCAGCACCCGACCGGAGATGAGCACTGAAGCTTTCTTT. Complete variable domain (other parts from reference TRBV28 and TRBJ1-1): DVKVTQSSRYLVKRTGEKVFLECVQDMDHENMFWYRQDPGLGLRLIYFSYDVKMKEKGDIPEGYSVSREKKERFSLILESASTNQTSMYLCASTRPEMSTEAFFGQGTRLTVV.

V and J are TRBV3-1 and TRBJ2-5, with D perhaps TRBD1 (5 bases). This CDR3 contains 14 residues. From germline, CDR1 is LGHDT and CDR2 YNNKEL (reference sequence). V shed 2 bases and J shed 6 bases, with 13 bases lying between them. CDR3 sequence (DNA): TGTGCCAGCAGCCAATCACTCAGGGTGAAGACCCAGTACTTC. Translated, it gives CASSQSLRVKTQYF.

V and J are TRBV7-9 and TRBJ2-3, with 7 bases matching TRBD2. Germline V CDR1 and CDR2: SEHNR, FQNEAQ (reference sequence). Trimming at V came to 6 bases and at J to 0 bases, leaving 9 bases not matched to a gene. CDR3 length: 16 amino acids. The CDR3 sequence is CASSKKPRGSTDTQYF. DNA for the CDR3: TGTGCCAGCAGTAAGAAGCCGCGGGGGAGCACAGATACGCAGTATTTT.

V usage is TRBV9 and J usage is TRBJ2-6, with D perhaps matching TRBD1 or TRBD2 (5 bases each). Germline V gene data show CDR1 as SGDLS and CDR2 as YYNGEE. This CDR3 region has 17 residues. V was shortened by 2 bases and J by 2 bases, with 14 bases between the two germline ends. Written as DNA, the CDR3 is TGTGCCAGCAGCGTCCGGGACCCGAGAACTGGGGCCAACGTCCTGACTTTC. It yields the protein CASSVRDPRTGANVLTF.

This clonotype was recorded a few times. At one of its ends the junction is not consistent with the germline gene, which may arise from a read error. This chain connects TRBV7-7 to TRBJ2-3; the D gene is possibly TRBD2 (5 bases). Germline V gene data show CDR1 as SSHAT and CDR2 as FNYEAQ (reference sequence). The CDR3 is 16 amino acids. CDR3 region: CASSLGLSTHTDTQYF. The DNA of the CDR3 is TGTGCTAGCAGCTTAGGACTTTCCACACACACAGATACGCAGTATTTT.

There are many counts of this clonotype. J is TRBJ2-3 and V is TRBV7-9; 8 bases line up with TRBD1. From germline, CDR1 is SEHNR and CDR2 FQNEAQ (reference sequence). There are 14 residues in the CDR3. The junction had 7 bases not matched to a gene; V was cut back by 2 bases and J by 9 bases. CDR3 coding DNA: TGTGCCAGCAGCTTACCAGACAGGGGCCCGACGCAGTATTTT. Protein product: CASSLPDRGPTQYF.

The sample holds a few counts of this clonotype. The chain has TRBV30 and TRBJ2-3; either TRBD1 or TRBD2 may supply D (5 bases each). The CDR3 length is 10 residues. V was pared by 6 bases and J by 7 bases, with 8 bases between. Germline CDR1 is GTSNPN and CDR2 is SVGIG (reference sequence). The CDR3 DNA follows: TGTGCCTGCACGGGACATACGCAGTATTTT. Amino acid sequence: CACTGHTQYF.

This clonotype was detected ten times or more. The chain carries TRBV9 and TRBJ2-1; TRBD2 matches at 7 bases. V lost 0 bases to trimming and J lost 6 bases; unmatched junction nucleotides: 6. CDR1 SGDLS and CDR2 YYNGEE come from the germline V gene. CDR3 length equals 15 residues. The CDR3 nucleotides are TGTGCCAGCAGCGTAGAGACGGGGGGACTCAATGAGCAGTTCTTC. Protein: CASSVETGGLNEQFF.

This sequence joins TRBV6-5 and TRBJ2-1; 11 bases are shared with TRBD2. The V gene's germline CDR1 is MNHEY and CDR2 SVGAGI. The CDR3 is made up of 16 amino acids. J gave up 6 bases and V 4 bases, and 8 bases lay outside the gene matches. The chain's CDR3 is CASSSYSGGAGNEQFF. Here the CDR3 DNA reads TGTGCCAGCAGTTCCTATAGCGGGGGGGCTGGCAATGAGCAGTTCTTC.

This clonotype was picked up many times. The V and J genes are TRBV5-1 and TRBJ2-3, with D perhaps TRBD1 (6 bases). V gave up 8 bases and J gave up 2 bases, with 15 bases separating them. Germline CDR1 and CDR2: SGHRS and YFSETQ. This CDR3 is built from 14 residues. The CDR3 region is CASHGQFFTDTQYF. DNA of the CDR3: TGCGCCAGTCATGGACAGTTTTTCACAGATACGCAGTATTTT. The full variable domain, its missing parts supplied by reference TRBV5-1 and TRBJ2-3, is KAGVTQTPRYLIKTRGQQVTLSCSPISGHRSVSWYQQTPGQGLQFLFEYFSETQRNKGNFPGRFSGRQFSNSRSEMNVSTLELGDSALYLCASHGQFFTDTQYFGPGTRLTVL.

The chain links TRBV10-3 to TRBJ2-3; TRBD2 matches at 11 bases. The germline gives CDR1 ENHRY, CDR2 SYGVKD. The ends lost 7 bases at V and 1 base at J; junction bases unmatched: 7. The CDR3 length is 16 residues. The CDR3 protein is CAITTLAGGRTDTQYF. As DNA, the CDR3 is TGTGCCATCACCACTCTAGCGGGGGGCCGCACAGATACGCAGTATTTT.

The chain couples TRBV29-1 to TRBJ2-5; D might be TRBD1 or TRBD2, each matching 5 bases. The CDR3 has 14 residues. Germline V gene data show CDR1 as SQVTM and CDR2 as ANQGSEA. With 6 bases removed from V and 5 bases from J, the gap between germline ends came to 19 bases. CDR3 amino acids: CSVPAPGAGETQYF. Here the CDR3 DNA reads TGCAGCGTCCCTGCCCCCGGGGCCGGGGAGACCCAGTACTTC.

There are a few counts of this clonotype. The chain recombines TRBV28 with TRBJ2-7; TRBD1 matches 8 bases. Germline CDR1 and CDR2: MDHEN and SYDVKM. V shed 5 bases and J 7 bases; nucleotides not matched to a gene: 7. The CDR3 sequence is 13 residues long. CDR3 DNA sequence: TGTGCCAGCAGTATCCTCAGGGGGCAAGAGCAGTACTTC. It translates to CASSILRGQEQYF.

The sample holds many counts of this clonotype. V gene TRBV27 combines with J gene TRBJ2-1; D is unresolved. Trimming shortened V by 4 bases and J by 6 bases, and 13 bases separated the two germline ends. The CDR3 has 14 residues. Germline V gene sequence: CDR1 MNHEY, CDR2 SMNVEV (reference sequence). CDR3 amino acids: CASSSRSNGNEQFF. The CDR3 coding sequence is TGTGCCAGCAGTTCTCGGTCGAACGGCAATGAGCAGTTCTTC.

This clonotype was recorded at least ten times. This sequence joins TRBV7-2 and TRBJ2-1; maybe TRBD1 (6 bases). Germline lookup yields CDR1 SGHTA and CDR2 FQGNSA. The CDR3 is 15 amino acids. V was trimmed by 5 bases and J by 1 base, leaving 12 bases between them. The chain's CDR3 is CASSPIRGSYNEQFF. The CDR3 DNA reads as TGTGCCAGCAGCCCCATCAGGGGATCCTACAATGAGCAGTTCTTC. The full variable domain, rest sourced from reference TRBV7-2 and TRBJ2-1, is GAGVSQSPSNKVTEKGKDVELRCDPISGHTALYWYRQSLGQGLEFLIYFQGNSAPDKSGLPSDRFSAERTGGSVSTLTIQRTQQEDSAVYLCASSPIRGSYNEQFFGPGTRLTVL.

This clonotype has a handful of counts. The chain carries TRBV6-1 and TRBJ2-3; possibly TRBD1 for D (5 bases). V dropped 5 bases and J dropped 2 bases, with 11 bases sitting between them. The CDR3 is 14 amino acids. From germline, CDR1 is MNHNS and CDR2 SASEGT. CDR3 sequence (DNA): TGTGCCAGCAGTCAAAGACAGATCACAGATACGCAGTATTTT. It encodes CASSQRQITDTQYF.